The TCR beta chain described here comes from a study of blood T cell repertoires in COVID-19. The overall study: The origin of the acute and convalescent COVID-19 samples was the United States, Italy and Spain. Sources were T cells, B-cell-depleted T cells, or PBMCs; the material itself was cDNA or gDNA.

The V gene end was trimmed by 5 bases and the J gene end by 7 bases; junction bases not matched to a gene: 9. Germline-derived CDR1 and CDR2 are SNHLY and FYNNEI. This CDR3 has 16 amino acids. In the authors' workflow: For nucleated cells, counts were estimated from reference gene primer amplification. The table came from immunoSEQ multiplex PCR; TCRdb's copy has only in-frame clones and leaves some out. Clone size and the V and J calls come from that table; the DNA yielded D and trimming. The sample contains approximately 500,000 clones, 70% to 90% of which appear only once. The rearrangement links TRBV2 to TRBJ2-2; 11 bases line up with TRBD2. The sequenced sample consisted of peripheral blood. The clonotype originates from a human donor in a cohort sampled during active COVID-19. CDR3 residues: CASSITSGSGGGELFF. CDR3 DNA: TGTGCCAGCAGTATTACTAGCGGGAGTGGGGGCGGGGAGCTGTTTTTT. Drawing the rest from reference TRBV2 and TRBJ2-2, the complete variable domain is EPEVTQTPSHQVTQMGQEVILRCVPISNHLYFYWYRQILGQKVEFLVSFYNNEISEKSEIFDDQFSVERPDGSNFTLKIRSTKLEDSAMYFCASSITSGSGGGELFFGEGSRLTVL.